This TCR beta chain was obtained from a study of blood T cell repertoires in COVID-19. This CDR3 is built from 14 residues. CDR1 is SGHRS, CDR2 YFSETQ, per germline. V dropped 2 bases and J dropped 1; count of bases not matched to a gene: 1. Assay used: immunoSEQ multiplex PCR; TCRdb lists only in-frame clones, some missing. Counted here are around 210,000 clones, roughly 80% occurring once; the ten biggest clones make up 0.95%. This TCR came from a man in his 60s with COVID-19, enrolled during active disease. Sequencing was performed on peripheral blood. The gene calls are TRBV5-1 and TRBJ1-1; TRBD1 matches 8 bases. CDR3 sequence (DNA): TGCGCCAGCAGCTTCGGGACAGGGAACACTGAAGCTTTCTTT. This encodes CASSFGTGNTEAFF.